The present entry profiles one T cell receptor (beta chain) with its context. Antigen: not known. Trimming left V 2 bases short and J 6 bases short, with 12 bases between. This CDR3 comprises 14 residues. Germline CDR1 and CDR2: KGHSH and LQKENI. This sample was taken from a study of T cell responses to AZD1222 COVID-19 vaccine. The repertoire was sequenced with immunoSEQ multiplex PCR; TCRdb's copy has only in-frame clones and lacks some. The table records roughly 140,000 clones, around nine tenths of them present only once. Study-wide points: White British donors predominated, females outnumbered males, and clonal diversity was possibly underestimated.

The source material was peripheral blood, sampled 28 days after the second AZD1222 dose. This clonotype was sampled from an adult who received the AZD1222 COVID-19 vaccine. V gene TRBV18 combines with J gene TRBJ2-3; D may be TRBD1 or TRBD2 (5 bases each). The CDR3 reads CASSPGRGPDTQYF. The CDR3 DNA reads TGTGCCAGCTCACCAGGTCGGGGCCCGGATACGCAGTATTTT. The whole variable domain, filled in from reference TRBV18 and TRBJ2-3, reads NAGVMQNPRHLVRRRGQEARLRCSPMKGHSHVYWYRQLPEEGLKFMVYLQKENIIDESGMPKERFSAEFPKEGPSILRIQQVVRGDSAAYFCASSPGRGPDTQYFGPGTRLTVL.